These 30 T cell receptor beta chains were sequenced from one sample in a study of CD8+CD57+ T cells in acquired aplastic anemia. Patients sequenced had flow cytometry evidence of CD8+CD57+ cell expansion. Profiling of TCR beta VDJ combinations and CDR3 sequences used genomic DNA as template. TCRdb itself ran the reads through MiXCR, one entry per CDR3 protein. The sample lists roughly 180,000 distinct CDR3 sequences, about three fifths seen once, with about two fifths in the top ten. What was sequenced was sorted CD4+, CD8+, or CD8+CD57+ T cells (not recorded which) from PBMCs. These receptors were obtained from a human donor with aplastic anemia.

The chain is built from TRBV19 and TRBJ1-2; tentative D call: TRBD1 (5 bases). V lost 3 bases to trimming and J lost 14 bases, with 19 bases between them. Germline values: CDR1 LNHDA, CDR2 SQIVND (reference sequence). This CDR3 contains 13 residues. The CDR3 sequence is CASSIGQGNGGTF. CDR3 nucleotides: TGTGCCAGTAGTATTGGGCAGGGTAATGGTGGAACCTTC.

The chain couples TRBV9 to TRBJ2-5; TRBD1 aligns across 8 bases. The CDR3 sequence is 15 residues long. Germline CDR1 is SGDLS and CDR2 is YYNGEE. Trimming cost V 4 bases and J 4 bases; bases outside gene matches: 9. The CDR3: CASSRDRGIGETQYF. The CDR3 nucleotides read TGTGCCAGCAGCCGAGACAGGGGCATAGGAGAGACCCAGTACTTC.

The gene calls are TRBV5-1 and TRBJ2-7, with D perhaps matching TRBD1 (6 bases). From germline, CDR1 is SGHRS and CDR2 YFSETQ. The CDR3 is 13 residues long. V was cut by 5 bases and J by 3 bases, with 12 bases left in between. The CDR3 nucleotides are TGCGCCAGCAGGTCAGGGGCCTTCTACGAGCAGTACTTC. Its protein product is CASRSGAFYEQYF.

This clonotype was counted many times. This sequence joins TRBV4-1 and TRBJ2-7, with TRBD1 matching over 8 bases. Germline CDR1 and CDR2: MGHRA and YSYEKL. CDR3 size: 14 residues. Trimming cost V 0 bases and J 5 bases; bases outside gene matches: 3. The CDR3 reads CASSQDQGADEQYF. The DNA of the CDR3 is TGCGCCAGCAGCCAAGATCAGGGGGCCGACGAGCAGTACTTC.

The chain has TRBV24-1 and TRBJ2-2; no definite D call. Germline values: CDR1 KGHDR, CDR2 SFDVKD. Trimming shortened V by 5 bases and J by 4 bases, and 10 bases separated the two germline ends. This CDR3 has 14 amino acids. CDR3 loop: CATSGGPRTGELFF. CDR3 DNA sequence: TGTGCCACCAGTGGAGGTCCACGCACCGGGGAGCTGTTTTTT.

This clonotype appeared many times. The chain employs TRBV7-9 and TRBJ2-5; possible D gene TRBD2, 6 bases. Trimming took off 5 bases at V and 5 bases at J, with 18 bases between the two ends. Per germline, CDR1 SEHNR and CDR2 FQNEAQ (reference sequence). This CDR3 region has 15 residues. The CDR3, as DNA: TGTGCCAGCAGCCTAGTGGGGCCCGGAGGGGAGACCCAGTACTTC. Translation: CASSLVGPGGETQYF. Looking up the rest from reference TRBV7-9 and TRBJ2-5 gives the full variable domain: DTGVSQNPRHKITKRGQNVTFRCDPISEHNRLYWYRQTLGQGPEFLTYFQNEAQLEKSRLLSDRFSAERPKGSFSTLEIQRTEQGDSAMYLCASSLVGPGGETQYFGPGTRLLVL.

The chain couples TRBV7-6 to TRBJ2-3, with 9 bases identical to TRBD2. This CDR3 is 14 amino acids long. Losses at the gene ends were 5 bases for V and 2 bases for J; bases not matched to a gene: 2. Looked up from germline, CDR1 is SGHVS and CDR2 is FNYEAQ. CDR3 sequence (DNA): TGTGCCAGCAGCCGCGGGGGGGCCACAGATACGCAGTATTTT. Encoded protein: CASSRGGATDTQYF.

This chain links TRBV25-1 with TRBJ2-7; D is perhaps TRBD2 (7 bases). With 1 base removed from V and 3 bases from J, the gap between germline ends came to 10 bases. The CDR3 runs to 14 residues. CDR1 is MGHDK, CDR2 SYGVNS, per germline. The CDR3 reads CASSEWGGGYEQYF. The CDR3 bases are TGTGCCAGCAGTGAATGGGGAGGGGGCTACGAGCAGTACTTC.

Concerning this clonotype itself: The junction departs from the called germline gene at one end, perhaps through a read error. The chain recombines TRBV2 with TRBJ2-7; TRBD2 matches 7 bases. There are 12 residues in the CDR3. In germline, CDR1 is SNHLY, CDR2 FYNNEI. The CDR3 region has the DNA TGTGCCGGCAGATTTGGGGACTACGGGCAGTACTTC. Translating gives CAGRFGDYGQYF.

This chain connects TRBV20-1 to TRBJ2-3; D is ambiguous. The germline V gene encodes CDR1 DFQATT and CDR2 SNEGSKA (reference sequence). V dropped 3 bases and J dropped 2 bases, with 3 bases sitting between them. CDR3 length: 11 amino acids. CDR3 in DNA: TGCAGTGCTAGGTCCACAGATACGCAGTATTTT. Protein sequence: CSARSTDTQYF.

This clonotype was found many times. The chain has TRBV7-9 and TRBJ2-7; TRBD2 aligns across 12 bases. The V gene end was trimmed by 3 bases and the J gene end by 4 bases; junction bases not matched to a gene: 13. Germline V gives CDR1 SEHNR, CDR2 FQNEAQ (reference sequence). The CDR3 sequence is 18 residues long. The CDR3: CASSLRTSGASLGYEQYF. The CDR3 DNA is TGTGCCAGCAGCTTGCGGACTAGCGGGGCCTCCCTTGGGTACGAGCAGTACTTC.

This clonotype appeared a few times. The chain uses TRBV12-3 or TRBV12-4 and TRBJ1-1; weak D call: TRBD1 (5 bases). There are 15 residues in the CDR3. With 6 bases removed from V and 1 base from J, the gap between germline ends came to 15 bases. The chain's CDR3 is CASSSSRDGNTEAFF. The CDR3 nucleotides are TGTGCCAGCAGCTCATCTCGGGACGGGAACACTGAAGCTTTCTTT.

This clonotype was detected many times. The chain couples TRBV19 to TRBJ2-1; either TRBD1 or TRBD2 may fit D (6 bases each). The CDR3 loop spans 14 amino acids. V gave up 3 bases and J gave up 5 bases, with 11 bases separating them. The V gene's germline CDR1 is LNHDA and CDR2 SQIVND (reference sequence). DNA for the CDR3: TGTGCCAGTAGTATGGGGGGCGCAAACAATGAGCAGTTCTTC. Residues: CASSMGGANNEQFF.

The CDR3 here is CASSVVGGASRADTQYF. CDR3 nucleotides: TGTGCCAGCAGCGTAGTAGGTGGAGCGTCTAGGGCAGATACGCAGTATTTT. The chain couples TRBV7-9 to TRBJ2-3; D is unclear. V was cut by 5 bases and J by 4 bases, with 22 bases left in between. CDR1 and CDR2 from the germline V gene are SEHNR and FQNEAQ (reference sequence). The CDR3 spans 17 residues.

The chain has TRBV10-2 and TRBJ1-5; a possible D gene is TRBD1 (6 bases). The CDR3 covers 14 residues. Trimming took 2 bases from V and 4 from J, leaving 9 bases between them. The germline CDR1 and CDR2 sequences are WSHSY and SAAADI. The CDR3, as DNA: TGCGCCAGCAGTGAGACAGGGACGAATCAGCCCCAGCATTTT. As protein: CASSETGTNQPQHF.

This rearrangement joins TRBV12-3 or TRBV12-4 to TRBJ2-1; 7 nucleotides match TRBD1. Germline trimming cut 8 bases from V and 3 bases from J; bases unmatched to any gene: 1. This CDR3 region has 12 residues. The CDR3 protein is CASGTDYNEQFF. DNA for the CDR3: TGTGCCAGCGGGACAGACTACAATGAGCAGTTCTTC.

This clonotype was seen ten or more times. The V and J genes are TRBV25-1 and TRBJ2-3, with D perhaps TRBD2 (6 bases). The germline V and J ends were trimmed by 6 bases and 5 bases, with 18 bases remaining between them. This CDR3 region has 15 residues. Germline assignment: CDR1 MGHDK and CDR2 SYGVNS. CDR3 loop: CASRAAGRARDTQYF. The DNA of the CDR3 is TGTGCCAGCAGGGCAGCGGGCCGTGCAAGAGATACGCAGTATTTT.

This chain joins TRBV7-9 and TRBJ1-1, with a tentative D call TRBD1 (6 bases). Germline CDR1 and CDR2: SEHNR and FQNEAQ (reference sequence). The CDR3 has 15 residues. V gave up 1 base and J gave up 4 bases, with 13 bases separating them. The CDR3 protein is CASSLGDLGATEAFF. The DNA for the CDR3 is TGTGCCAGCAGCTTAGGGGATTTGGGGGCCACTGAAGCTTTCTTT.

On this clonotype: An end of the junction does not agree with germline; a read error may underlie this. J is TRBJ1-1 and V is TRBV3-1; D gene unclear. The CDR3 extends over 17 amino acids. Germline values: CDR1 LGHDT, CDR2 YNNKEL (reference sequence). The CDR3 bases are TGTGCTAGCAGCCTTAGATCGCTAGGGTTCCGGAACACTGAAGCTTTCTTT. Translation gives CASSLRSLGFRNTEAFF.

Note on this clonotype: One end of the junction varies from germline; a read error may be responsible. The chain couples TRBV7-2 to TRBJ2-2; 9 bases are shared with TRBD1. CDR1 is SGHTA and CDR2 is FQGNSA in the germline V gene. CDR3 length: 17 residues. This chain's CDR3 is CASSQLQGALNTGELFF. Here the CDR3 DNA reads TGCGCCAGCAGCCAATTACAGGGGGCCCTGAACACCGGGGAGCTGTTTTTT.

The V and J genes are TRBV2 and TRBJ2-7; 8 nucleotides agree with TRBD2. With V trimmed by 5 bases and J by 6 bases, 9 bases remained unmatched. The CDR3 is made up of 14 amino acids. Germline values: CDR1 SNHLY, CDR2 FYNNEI. The CDR3 DNA follows: TGTGCCAGCAGTCCGACTAGCGAAACCTGCGAGCAGTACTTC. Translation: CASSPTSETCEQYF. The full variable domain, completed using reference TRBV2 and TRBJ2-7, is EPEVTQTPSHQVTQMGQEVILRCVPISNHLYFYWYRQILGQKVEFLVSFYNNEISEKSEIFDDQFSVERPDGSNFTLKIRSTKLEDSAMYFCASSPTSETCEQYFGPGTRLTVT.

The chain has TRBV5-1 and TRBJ1-2; perhaps TRBD1 as D (6 bases). V was cut by 0 bases and J by 5 bases, with 11 bases left in between. Germline lookup yields CDR1 SGHRS and CDR2 YFSETQ. This CDR3 region has 14 residues. The CDR3 bases are TGCGCCAGCAGCTTGGAGGGGGAAGGTTATGGCTACACCTTC. Protein sequence: CASSLEGEGYGYTF. The variable domain in full, with the rest retrieved from reference TRBV5-1 and TRBJ1-2, is KAGVTQTPRYLIKTRGQQVTLSCSPISGHRSVSWYQQTPGQGLQFLFEYFSETQRNKGNFPGRFSGRQFSNSRSEMNVSTLELGDSALYLCASSLEGEGYGYTFGSGTRLTVV.

The DNA of the CDR3 is TGTGCCAGCACCCTCCGGGGACAGGGGATTTCACCCCTCCACTTT. Amino acid sequence: CASTLRGQGISPLHF. V gene TRBV7-2 combines with J gene TRBJ1-6; the match to TRBD1 covers 10 bases. The CDR3 sequence is 15 residues long. Germline-derived CDR1 and CDR2 are SGHTA and FQGNSA. V lost 7 bases, J lost 9 bases, and 9 bases stayed unmatched.

The rearrangement joins TRBV6-1 to TRBJ2-7, with D possibly being TRBD1 (5 bases). This CDR3 comprises 14 residues. Trimming stripped 2 bases from V and 3 bases from J, with 11 bases between. CDR1 and CDR2 from the germline V gene are MNHNS and SASEGT. DNA for the CDR3: TGTGCCAGCAGTGAACGTGTCAGGGTCTACGAGCAGTACTTC. Encoded protein: CASSERVRVYEQYF.

V and J are TRBV24-1 and TRBJ1-5, with D uncertain. The CDR3 consists of 17 residues. Trimming removed 5 bases at V and 0 bases at J, with 16 bases between. The germline gives CDR1 KGHDR, CDR2 SFDVKD. The CDR3 coding sequence is TGTGCCACCAGTGCAAAGGCGGCAGAGAATAGCAATCAGCCCCAGCATTTT. This sequence encodes CATSAKAAENSNQPQHF.

The genes are TRBV12-3 or TRBV12-4 and TRBJ2-7, with D tentatively TRBD1 (5 bases). Trimming cost V 2 bases and J 3 bases, with 20 bases left between them. The CDR3 length is 17 residues. As DNA, the CDR3 is TGTGCCAGCAGTTTAATCTCAAGTACAGGTATTCACTACGAGCAGTACTTC. It is translated as CASSLISSTGIHYEQYF.

The chain has TRBV24-1 and TRBJ2-1; 9 bases are a match to TRBD1. Germline CDR1 is KGHDR and CDR2 is SFDVKD. V trimming: 3 bases; J trimming: 15 bases; junction bases outside the gene matches: 5. This CDR3 region has 12 residues. The CDR3 loop reads CATSDPGQGWFF. Here the CDR3 DNA reads TGTGCCACCAGTGATCCTGGACAGGGGTGGTTCTTC.

V is TRBV29-1 and J is TRBJ2-7; TRBD2 matches at 8 bases. The CDR3 covers 14 residues. The germline V gene encodes CDR1 SQVTM and CDR2 ANQGSEA. Germline trimming cut 3 bases from V and 3 bases from J; bases unmatched to any gene: 7. CDR3 coding DNA: TGCAGCGTTGACTCCGGGACTAGGGACTACGAGCAGTACTTC. Translating gives CSVDSGTRDYEQYF.

DNA of the CDR3: TGTGCCAGCTTCTCAGGGGATGGCTACACCTTC. Its protein product is CASFSGDGYTF. The chain recombines TRBV2 with TRBJ1-2, with a tentative D call TRBD1 (6 bases). This CDR3 comprises 11 residues. The V end lost 8 bases, the J end lost 6 bases, and 10 bases lay between the germline ends. Germline V gene sequence: CDR1 SNHLY, CDR2 FYNNEI. The whole variable domain, filled in from reference TRBV2 and TRBJ1-2, reads EPEVTQTPSHQVTQMGQEVILRCVPISNHLYFYWYRQILGQKVEFLVSFYNNEISEKSEIFDDQFSVERPDGSNFTLKIRSTKLEDSAMYFCASFSGDGYTFGSGTRLTVV.

The chain links TRBV24-1 to TRBJ1-1; D is perhaps TRBD1 (5 bases). This CDR3 has 12 amino acids. Trimming stripped 5 bases from V and 9 bases from J, with 12 bases between. Germline CDR1 reads KGHDR; CDR2 reads SFDVKD. The CDR3 here is CATSVGPGKAFF. The CDR3 region has the DNA TGTGCCACCAGTGTGGGGCCAGGGAAAGCTTTCTTT.